This TCR beta chain was sequenced in a study of beta chain features in type 1 diabetes. Study conclusions and caveats: Among patients with Type 1 diabetes, TCRB CDR3s were moderately but significantly shorter in every one of the four CD4+ subsets.

Isolated RNA was reverse transcribed in full, so expressed TCRB transcripts were sequenced. Only in-frame clones appear in the TCRdb table, and some are missing; sequencing was by immunoSEQ multiplex PCR. This table holds around 40,000 clones, around 63% found once. V lost 4 bases, J lost 1 base, and 9 bases lay in between. Germline-derived CDR1 and CDR2 are MNHEY and SVGAGI. The CDR3 is 14 residues long. On this clone itself: Antigen specificity is unknown.

The V call is TRBV6-5, the J call TRBJ2-3; D is possibly TRBD2 (6 bases). Sample: Tregs from blood. This clonotype was sampled from a young man with type 1 diabetes. Some clones in this sample may be carry-over from other donors' samples. The CDR3 nucleotides are TGTGCCAGCAGTTCGGGGGTGCGCACAGATACGCAGTATTTT. Amino acids: CASSSGVRTDTQYF.